This is a list of T cell receptor beta chains from one sample in a study of cytomegalovirus exposure and HLA in healthy donors. Measured with immunoSEQ multiplex PCR; TCRdb has only the in-frame clones, and not every one. The sample holds approximately 99,000 clones; approximately 94% are singletons and the top ten take about 0.7%. What was sequenced was PBMCs. These receptors were obtained from a woman between 18 and 29 years old in good health and CMV-seronegative. Both conserved end residues are part of each CDR3. Fields, in order: D gene, V gene, clone size, J gene, CDR3 DNA, CDR3 protein. D genes are given only for firm matches. Not every row has a clone size; where given, it reads once, few, many or a size class.

.	TRBV6-5	.	TRBJ2-7	TGTGCCAGCAGTGCTACAGGGATCTCCTACGAGCAGTACTTC	CASSATGISYEQYF
TRBD1	TRBV5-1	.	TRBJ2-2	TGCGCCAGCAGCCACGGACAGGGTGCCGGGGAGCTGTTTTTT	CASSHGQGAGELFF
.	TRBV9	.	TRBJ2-1	TGTGCCAGCAGCGTAGTGGGAGGTGTCCATGAGCAGTTCTTC	CASSVVGGVHEQFF
.	TRBV4-3	.	TRBJ1-1	TGCGCCAGCAGCCAAGCACAGGGAAGGTACACTGAAGCTTTCTTT	CASSQAQGRYTEAFF
.	TRBV28	.	TRBJ1-2	TGTGCCAGCAGTCCTCGAGTGGGCTACACCTTC	CASSPRVGYTF
TRBD1	TRBV5-6	.	TRBJ1-3	TGTGCCAGCACGAGGACAGGGGAGTATTCGAACACCATATATTTT	CASTRTGEYSNTIYF
TRBD2	TRBV5-1	.	TRBJ2-3	TGCGCCAGCAGCTCCCAGGGACTAGCGGGGGGGAGCACAGATACGCAGTATTTT	CASSSQGLAGGSTDTQYF
TRBD2	TRBV7-9	.	TRBJ2-7	TGTGCCAGCAGCTTAGGCGGGGGGCCCTACGAGCAGTACTTC	CASSLGGGPYEQYF
TRBD2	TRBV11-2	.	TRBJ2-2	TGTGCCAGCAGCTTATCCGGGGGGATGGCCGGGGAGCTGTTTTTT	CASSLSGGMAGELFF
.	TRBV6-5	.	TRBJ1-1	TGTGCCAGCAGTTACTCGAGCGGGGGGACTGAAGCTTTCTTT	CASSYSSGGTEAFF
.	TRBV5-6	.	TRBJ1-6	TGTGCCAGCAGCTTCATCGGGGAGTCCTATAATTCACCCCTCCACTTT	CASSFIGESYNSPLHF
.	TRBV9	.	TRBJ2-5	TGTGCCAGCAGCCCCGCGGACAGACAAGAGACCCAGTACTTC	CASSPADRQETQYF
.	TRBV29-1	.	TRBJ1-1	TGCAGCGTCGGGGTTATCAACACTGAAGCTTTCTTT	CSVGVINTEAFF
TRBD2	TRBV28	once	TRBJ2-2	TGTGCCAGCAGTCCTACTAAGCGGGGGTGGGCCGGGGAGCTGTTTTTT	CASSPTKRGWAGELFF
TRBD1	TRBV11-2	.	TRBJ2-7	TGTGCCAGCAGCCCGACAGGGTCCCGGGGATACGAGCAGTACTTC	CASSPTGSRGYEQYF
TRBD2	TRBV5-1	few	TRBJ2-7	TGCGCCAGCAGCTTTGGGTCGGGGGGACGCGAGCAGTACTTC	CASSFGSGGREQYF
TRBD1	TRBV4-1	.	TRBJ1-5	TGCGCCAGCAGCAGCGGACAGGGGAGCAATCAGCCCCAGCATTTT	CASSSGQGSNQPQHF
.	TRBV6-5	once	TRBJ2-1	TGTGCCAGCAGTGGTAGACAGGCCCGAAATGAGCAGTTCTTC	CASSGRQARNEQFF
.	TRBV10-3	.	TRBJ1-2	TGTGCCATCAGTGAGGGGACAACTAACTATGGCTACACCTTC	CAISEGTTNYGYTF
.	TRBV6-1	.	TRBJ1-6	TGTGCCAGCATGGAGTGGGTAGCAAATTCACCCCTCCACTTT	CASMEWVANSPLHF
.	TRBV19	few	TRBJ1-1	TGTGCCAGTACCGTCGGACTGTTGAACACTGAAGCTTTCTTT	CASTVGLLNTEAFF
TRBD2	TRBV2	.	TRBJ2-5	TGTGCCAGCAGTGAATTGACTAGCGGGGAAGAGACCCAGTACTTC	CASSELTSGEETQYF
.	TRBV28	.	TRBJ2-3	TGTGCCAGCAGTTCCTCCCTGCCTGACAGCTGGCGTGGAGATACGCAGTATTTT	CASSSSLPDSWRGDTQYF
TRBD2	TRBV9	.	TRBJ2-2	TGTGCCAGCAGCGTAGAGACTAGCGGAAACACCGGGGAGCTGTTTTTT	CASSVETSGNTGELFF
TRBD1	TRBV30	.	TRBJ1-4	TGTGCCTGGAGTGTGGGGACAGGGGGAAATGAAAAACTGTTTTTT	CAWSVGTGGNEKLFF
TRBD1	TRBV11-2	.	TRBJ2-5	TGTGCCAGTTCGCTCGGACAGGGTGGAGAGACCCAGTACTTC	CASSLGQGGETQYF
.	TRBV30	.	TRBJ2-4	TGTGCCTGGAGTGTGTTCGGTACGAACATTCAGTACTTC	CAWSVFGTNIQYF
TRBD2	TRBV18	once	TRBJ2-3	TGTGCCAGCTCACGGATAGCGGGGGGCTCAGATACGCAGTATTTT	CASSRIAGGSDTQYF
.	TRBV19	.	TRBJ1-5	TGTGCCAGTACCCTACAAGAAGGGGCGTCACGACCCCAGCATTTT	CASTLQEGASRPQHF
.	TRBV5-1	.	TRBJ2-7	TGCGCCAGCAGCTTGGCGGGTATGTCTCAGCAGTACTTC	CASSLAGMSQQYF
TRBD1	TRBV9	.	TRBJ1-6	TGTGCCAGCAGCCTCCAGGGGGCGGATAATTCACCCCTCCACTTT	CASSLQGADNSPLHF
.	TRBV18	.	TRBJ2-7	TGTGCCAGCTCACCACGAGGCGGGGTGGTCTACGAGCAGTACTTC	CASSPRGGVVYEQYF
.	TRBV5-6	.	TRBJ2-1	TGTGCCAGCAGCTTGCACCCGAACTCGAATGAGCAGTTCTTC	CASSLHPNSNEQFF
TRBD2	TRBV28	.	TRBJ2-1	TGTGCCAGCAGTTTACAGCGGGGCTCCTACAATGAGCAGTTCTTC	CASSLQRGSYNEQFF
.	TRBV5-1	once	TRBJ2-2	TGCGCCAGCAGCTCACTGAGCACCGGGGAGCTGTTTTTT	CASSSLSTGELFF
TRBD1	TRBV4-3	.	TRBJ1-1	TGCGCCAGCAGCCTACAAACGGCGACAGGGGACACTGAAGCTTTCTTT	CASSLQTATGDTEAFF
TRBD1	TRBV6-5	.	TRBJ1-2	TGTGCCAGCAGTTACGACAGGGCTAATGGCTACACCTTC	CASSYDRANGYTF
TRBD1	TRBV7-2	once	TRBJ1-2	TGTGCCAGCAGTCGTGACAGGGGAGATGGCTACACCTTC	CASSRDRGDGYTF
TRBD2	TRBV28	.	TRBJ2-1	TGTGCCAGCAATACCCCAGCGGGGGCGAGCTCCTACAATGAGCAGTTCTTC	CASNTPAGASSYNEQFF
.	TRBV4-2	.	TRBJ2-7	TGTGCCAGCAGCCATAACACAGTGAGCTACGAGCAGTACTTC	CASSHNTVSYEQYF
TRBD1	TRBV7-9	.	TRBJ2-2	TGTGCCAGCAGCGCTAATTCCGGGACAGTAAACACCGGGGAGCTGTTTTTT	CASSANSGTVNTGELFF
TRBD2	TRBV27	.	TRBJ2-1	TGTGCCAGCAGTTTAAGCGGGGGGGTCAACAATGAGCAGTTCTTC	CASSLSGGVNNEQFF
.	TRBV7-8	.	TRBJ1-5	TGTGCCAGCAGCTTAGAAGGGCTCGGAGGGCAGCCCCAGCATTTT	CASSLEGLGGQPQHF
.	TRBV7-8	few	TRBJ2-7	TGTGCCAGCAGCTTAGCACAGCCATCCTACGAGCAGTACTTC	CASSLAQPSYEQYF